These 19 T cell receptor beta chains originate from one sample sequenced in a study of blood T cells in healthy people across ages. Combining a sample-barcoded 5' primer with a J-beta primer mix, a second PCR ran for about 7 to 11 cycles. From the 5' RACE reads, TCRdb called clonotypes with MiXCR, one entry per CDR3 protein. There are hundreds of thousands of distinct CDR3 sequences in the sample; approximately 29% occur only once, and 15% lies in the top ten. Material for sequencing was blood. These receptors originate from an elderly woman in good health.

Worth noting for this clonotype: This may come from a read error, since a much larger clone is one base off. The rearrangement joins TRBV15 to TRBJ2-1; 11 bases agree with TRBD2. The junction had 9 bases not matched to a gene; V was cut back by 7 bases and J by 7 bases. Germline CDR1 LNHNV, CDR2 YYDKDF (reference sequence). CDR3 length: 15 residues. The CDR3 sequence: CATNSLSGGANEQFF. The CDR3 region has the DNA TGTGCCACCAACAGTCTTAGCGGGGGGGCAAATGAGCAGTTCTTC. Together with reference TRBV15 and TRBJ2-1, the CDR3 gives the full variable domain: DAMVIQNPRYQVTQFGKPVTLSCSQTLNHNVMYWYQQKSSQAPKLLFHYYDKDFNNEADTPDNFQSRRPNTSFCFLDIRSPGLGDTAMYLCATNSLSGGANEQFFGPGTRLTVL.

This clonotype has at least ten counts. V gene TRBV10-3 combines with J gene TRBJ2-5, with D possibly being TRBD2 (6 bases). This CDR3 contains 15 residues. Trimming removed 0 bases at V and 2 bases at J, with 10 bases between. Per the germline V gene, CDR1 is ENHRY and CDR2 is SYGVKD. The CDR3 loop reads CAISESGTYQETQYF. Written as DNA, the CDR3 is TGTGCCATCAGTGAGTCGGGGACTTATCAAGAGACCCAGTACTTC.

The sample holds many counts of this clonotype. V usage is TRBV20-1 and J usage is TRBJ2-3; 7 bases line up with TRBD1. V dropped 4 bases and J dropped 0; count of bases not matched to a gene: 10. The CDR3 is 16 amino acids. Germline V gene lookup returns CDR1 DFQATT and CDR2 SNEGSKA (reference sequence). The CDR3 coding sequence is TGCAGTGCTACTGCCCCGGGACAGATTAGCACAGATACGCAGTATTTT. It specifies CSATAPGQISTDTQYF.

The rearrangement joins TRBV7-3 to TRBJ2-5, with 8 bases fitting TRBD1. The CDR3 covers 15 residues. J gave up 2 bases and V 2 bases, and 4 bases lay outside the gene matches. Looked up from germline, CDR1 is SGHTA and CDR2 is FQGTGA. CDR3 residues: CASSLYQGAQETQYF. CDR3 nucleotide sequence: TGTGCCAGCAGCTTATATCAGGGGGCTCAAGAGACCCAGTACTTC.

This clonotype has only a few counts. This may arise from a read error, as a much more abundant clone is one base away. This chain connects TRBV2 to TRBJ1-2, with a tentative D call TRBD1 (5 bases). Trimming stripped 6 bases from V and 3 bases from J, with 14 bases between. Germline V lookup: CDR1 SNHLY, CDR2 FYNNEI. The CDR3 runs 14 residues. The CDR3 bases are TGTGCCAGCAGGGTCCGGGACGGGGACTATGGCTACACCTTC. It specifies CASRVRDGDYGYTF. Full variable domain (rest looked up from reference TRBV2 and TRBJ1-2): EPEVTQTPSHQVTQMGQEVILRCVPISNHLYFYWYRQILGQKVEFLVSFYNNEISEKSEIFDDQFSVERPDGSNFTLKIRSTKLEDSAMYFCASRVRDGDYGYTFGSGTRLTVV.

This clonotype was recorded many times. The chain is built from TRBV5-1 and TRBJ2-7; 7 bases match TRBD1. The V segment lost 5 bases and the J segment 2 bases; nucleotides outside the gene matches: 4. There are 13 residues in the CDR3. Germline lookup yields CDR1 SGHRS and CDR2 YFSETQ. The CDR3 nucleotides read TGCGCCAGCAGGACAGGGTCCGCCTACGAGCAGTACTTC. Translated, it gives CASRTGSAYEQYF.

This clonotype occurred a few times. This chain links TRBV5-1 with TRBJ2-2, with D hard to call. The CDR3 contains 14 residues. Germline values: CDR1 SGHRS, CDR2 YFSETQ. The V end lost 4 bases, the J end lost 5 bases, and 12 bases lay between the germline ends. The CDR3 region has the DNA TGCGCCAGCAGCGTTCGGGCTGAGACCGGGGAGCTGTTTTTT. Its translation is CASSVRAETGELFF.

The table lists this clonotype with a few counts. The chain has TRBV12-3 or TRBV12-4 and TRBJ2-2; TRBD1 aligns across 9 bases. J lost 2 bases, V lost 5 bases, and 6 bases had no gene match. The CDR3 extends over 16 amino acids. This CDR3 is CASSKRTGVNTGELFF. Written as DNA, the CDR3 is TGTGCCAGCAGTAAACGGACAGGGGTAAACACCGGGGAGCTGTTTTTT.

This clonotype was counted ten times or more. The chain carries TRBV18 and TRBJ2-1, with TRBD1 matching 9 bases. The CDR3 extends over 15 amino acids. Trimming cost V 8 bases and J 9 bases; bases outside gene matches: 14. Germline assignment: CDR1 KGHSH and CDR2 LQKENI. The CDR3 DNA reads TGTGCCAGCGCCCAGACAGGGGGTTCTTTCGGTGAGCAGTTCTTC. It codes for CASAQTGGSFGEQFF.

As for this clonotype: A much larger clone differs by one base, so this may be a read error. This rearrangement joins TRBV5-1 to TRBJ1-1, with TRBD1 matching over 7 bases. Looked up from germline, CDR1 is SGHRS and CDR2 is YFSETQ. V lost 4 bases to trimming and J lost 4 bases; unmatched junction nucleotides: 10. This CDR3 is built from 15 residues. The CDR3 reads CASSPSQGGGTEAFF. DNA for the CDR3: TGCGCCAGCAGCCCCAGCCAGGGGGGTGGCACTGAAGCTTTCTTT. The variable domain in full, completed from reference TRBV5-1 and TRBJ1-1, reads KAGVTQTPRYLIKTRGQQVTLSCSPISGHRSVSWYQQTPGQGLQFLFEYFSETQRNKGNFPGRFSGRQFSNSRSEMNVSTLELGDSALYLCASSPSQGGGTEAFFGQGTRLTVV.

This sequence joins TRBV6-1 and TRBJ1-1; D not certain. With 8 bases removed from V and 1 base from J, the gap between germline ends came to 11 bases. The CDR3 runs 13 residues. The germline CDR1 and CDR2 sequences are MNHNS and SASEGT. The CDR3, as DNA: TGTGCCAGCGGTGTCACAGCGAACACTGAAGCTTTCTTT. Translating gives CASGVTANTEAFF.

This clonotype was seen ten or more times. This may be a read error: a much more frequent sequence differs by one nucleotide. The gene calls are TRBV20-1 and TRBJ2-7; D may be TRBD1 (6 bases). This CDR3 is built from 11 residues. Germline lookup yields CDR1 DFQATT and CDR2 SNEGSKA (reference sequence). This CDR3 reads CRAGTFYEQYF. The CDR3 DNA is TGCAGGGCTGGGACATTCTACGAGCAGTACTTC.

The rearrangement links TRBV6-2 or TRBV6-3 to TRBJ1-5; TRBD1 aligns across 7 bases. Germline trimming cut 6 bases from V and 11 bases from J; bases unmatched to any gene: 4. The CDR3 totals 11 residues. Germline V gene sequence: CDR1 MNHEY, CDR2 SVGEGT. The CDR3 region has the DNA TGTGCCAGCAGCTATCAGGGGGCCCAGCATTTT. Residues: CASSYQGAQHF.

This clonotype showed up many times. A junction boundary mismatches the germline segment, possibly from a read error. The rearrangement uses TRBV3-1 and TRBJ2-7; D is possibly TRBD1 or TRBD2 (5 bases each). Germline V gene sequence: CDR1 LGHDT, CDR2 YNNKEL (reference sequence). This CDR3 has 15 residues. CDR3 sequence: CASSQAPGASFEQYF. CDR3 DNA: TGTGCCAGCAGCCAAGCCCCCGGGGCCTCCTTCGAGCAGTACTTC.

The chain uses TRBV12-3 or TRBV12-4 and TRBJ2-7; tentative D call: TRBD1 (5 bases). CDR3 size: 15 residues. Trimming left V 6 bases short and J 3 bases short, with 18 bases between. CDR3 protein: CASSTVRGPSYEQYF. Here the CDR3 DNA reads TGTGCCAGCAGCACAGTAAGGGGTCCGAGCTACGAGCAGTACTTC.

The chain employs TRBV30 and TRBJ1-2; 10 bases line up with TRBD1. Looked up from germline, CDR1 is GTSNPN and CDR2 is SVGIG (reference sequence). The CDR3 totals 17 residues. V trimming: 4 bases; J trimming: 7 bases; junction bases outside the gene matches: 18. The CDR3 DNA follows: TGTGCCTGGACTACGGCCGGGACAGGGGTATCCGGAGGTGGCTACACCTTC. It is translated as CAWTTAGTGVSGGGYTF.

A remark on this clonotype: Since a much larger clone is just one base distant, this may be a read error. The DNA of the CDR3 is TGTGCCAGCAGTCTTATCACACACTCCTATGGCTACACCTTC. This codes for CASSLITHSYGYTF. This chain connects TRBV12-3 or TRBV12-4 to TRBJ1-2, with no clear D. This CDR3 has 14 amino acids. Trimming shortened V by 5 bases and J by 4 bases, and 14 bases separated the two germline ends.

The J gene is TRBJ1-1, the V gene TRBV29-1, with unresolved D. The CDR3 totals 13 residues. Trimming stripped 7 bases from V and 4 bases from J, with 16 bases between. Germline-derived CDR1 and CDR2 are SQVTM and ANQGSEA. CDR3 amino acids: CSARSWGSTEAFF. CDR3 coding DNA: TGCAGCGCCCGCTCGTGGGGAAGCACTGAAGCTTTCTTT.

With respect to this clonotype: This could be a read error, since a much larger clone is one nucleotide away. The chain employs TRBV7-2 and TRBJ1-1; tentatively, D is TRBD1 (5 bases). Germline values: CDR1 SGHTA, CDR2 FQGNSA. CDR3 length: 15 residues. In DNA, the CDR3 is TGTGCCAGCAGCTCCAACGGGGGGTCGGGGACTGGAGCTTTCTTT. Encoded protein: CASSSNGGSGTGAFF.